This TCR beta chain appears in the sequencing data of a study of cytomegalovirus exposure and HLA in healthy donors. Whole-study findings and limits: The study dropped some indistinguishable V segments, TRBV6-2 and TRBV6-3 among them. There were some public TCRs occurring in many donors, but most TCR sequences were rare.

This clone was detected only a few times. The antigen is unknown. Vbeta (60) and Jbeta (13) primers were used in the PCR. In the study's own analysis: In a later analysis, approximately 80 million unique TCR beta chains included roughly 11 million shared by two or more donors. TCRdb keeps only in-frame clones here, not all; method: immunoSEQ multiplex PCR. That table is the source of V, J and clone size, and D and trimming were worked out from the DNA. The profile covers around 120,000 clones, with about 85% appearing a single time and more than 1.5% taken by the ten largest. The V gene lost 5 bases and the J gene lost 5 bases, with 20 bases spanning the gap. The CDR3 contains 17 residues. The germline V gene has CDR1 SGHRS and CDR2 YFSETQ.

Sequenced: PBMCs. This TCR derives from a boy under 18 in good health and CMV-seronegative. The chain has TRBV5-1 and TRBJ1-6; no reliable D call. CDR3 residues: CASSVEGGRGHNSPLHF. DNA for the CDR3: TGCGCCAGCAGTGTTGAGGGTGGGAGAGGCCATAATTCACCCCTCCACTTT.